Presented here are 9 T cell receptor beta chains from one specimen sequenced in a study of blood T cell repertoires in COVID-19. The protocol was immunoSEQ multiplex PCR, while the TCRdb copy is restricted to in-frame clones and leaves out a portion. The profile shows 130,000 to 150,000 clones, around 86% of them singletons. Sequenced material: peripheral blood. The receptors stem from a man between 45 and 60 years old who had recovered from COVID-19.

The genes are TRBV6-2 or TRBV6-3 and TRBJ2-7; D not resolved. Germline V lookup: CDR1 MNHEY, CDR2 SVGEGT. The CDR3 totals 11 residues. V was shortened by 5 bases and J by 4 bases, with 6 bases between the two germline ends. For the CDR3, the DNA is TGTGCCAGCAGTAATCAATACGAGCAGTACTTC. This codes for CASSNQYEQYF.

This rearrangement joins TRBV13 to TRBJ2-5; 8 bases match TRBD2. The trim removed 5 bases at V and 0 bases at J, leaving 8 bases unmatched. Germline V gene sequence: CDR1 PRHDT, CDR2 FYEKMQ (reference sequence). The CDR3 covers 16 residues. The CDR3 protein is CASSTIAGPYQETQYF. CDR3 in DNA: TGTGCCAGCAGCACCATAGCGGGGCCGTACCAAGAGACCCAGTACTTC.

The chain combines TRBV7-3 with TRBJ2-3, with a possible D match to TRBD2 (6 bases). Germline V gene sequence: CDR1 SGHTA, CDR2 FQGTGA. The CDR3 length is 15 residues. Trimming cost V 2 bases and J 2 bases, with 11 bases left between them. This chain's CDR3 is CASSLAGRITDTQYF. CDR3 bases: TGTGCCAGCAGCTTAGCGGGGCGGATCACAGATACGCAGTATTTT.

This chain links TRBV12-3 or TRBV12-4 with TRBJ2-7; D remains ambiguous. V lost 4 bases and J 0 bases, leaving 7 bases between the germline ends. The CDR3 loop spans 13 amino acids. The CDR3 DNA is TGTGCCAGCAGTTCCGGGTCCTCCTACGAGCAGTACTTC. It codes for CASSSGSSYEQYF.

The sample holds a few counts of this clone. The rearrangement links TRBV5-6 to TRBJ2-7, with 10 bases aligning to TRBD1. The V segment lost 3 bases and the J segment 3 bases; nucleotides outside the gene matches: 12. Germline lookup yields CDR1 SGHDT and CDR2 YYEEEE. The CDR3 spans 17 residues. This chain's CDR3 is CASSSEVRDRGFYEQYF. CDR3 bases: TGTGCCAGCAGCTCGGAGGTAAGGGACAGGGGTTTCTACGAGCAGTACTTC.

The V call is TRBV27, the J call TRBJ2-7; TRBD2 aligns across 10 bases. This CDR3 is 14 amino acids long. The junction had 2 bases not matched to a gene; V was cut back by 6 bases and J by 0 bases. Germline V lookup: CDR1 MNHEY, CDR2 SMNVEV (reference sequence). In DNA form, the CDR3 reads TGTGCCAGCAGAAGGACTAGCGGCTCCTACGAGCAGTACTTC. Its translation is CASRRTSGSYEQYF.

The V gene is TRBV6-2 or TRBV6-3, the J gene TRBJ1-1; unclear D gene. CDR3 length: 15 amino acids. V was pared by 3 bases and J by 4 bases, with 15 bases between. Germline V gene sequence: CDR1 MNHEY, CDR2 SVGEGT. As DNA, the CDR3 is TGTGCCAGCAGTTATCCCCATCGAGGGAGCACTGAAGCTTTCTTT. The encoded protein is CASSYPHRGSTEAFF.

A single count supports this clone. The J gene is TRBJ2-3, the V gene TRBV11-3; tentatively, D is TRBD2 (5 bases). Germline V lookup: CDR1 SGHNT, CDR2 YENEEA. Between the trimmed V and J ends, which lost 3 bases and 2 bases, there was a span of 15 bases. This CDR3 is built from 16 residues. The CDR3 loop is CASSFSASRNTDTQYF. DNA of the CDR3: TGTGCCAGCAGCTTTTCGGCTAGCAGAAACACAGATACGCAGTATTTT.

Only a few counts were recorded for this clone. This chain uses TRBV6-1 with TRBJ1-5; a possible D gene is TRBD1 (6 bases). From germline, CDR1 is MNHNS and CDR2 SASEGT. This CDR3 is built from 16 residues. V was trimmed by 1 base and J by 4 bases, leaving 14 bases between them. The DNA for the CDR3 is TGTGCCAGCAGTGAAGACGGGGGGCTGGCAAATCAGCCCCAGCATTTT. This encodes CASSEDGGLANQPQHF.